A single sample gave rise to the 30 T cell receptor beta chains below, sequenced in a study of control samples from healthy donors and cancer patients. Using immunoSEQ multiplex PCR, the repertoire was profiled, and TCRdb retains in-frame clones only, with some absent. The sample lists approximately 170,000 clones; 88% were seen once. Sequencing was performed on blood. The source is a woman in her thirties in good health.

V and J are TRBV9 and TRBJ1-1; D is unclear. Deletions cut 3 bases from V and 0 bases from J, with 6 bases between. In germline, CDR1 is SGDLS, CDR2 YYNGEE. The CDR3 sequence is 13 residues long. DNA for the CDR3: TGTGCCAGCAGCGGCTATATGAACACTGAAGCTTTCTTT. This sequence encodes CASSGYMNTEAFF.

The rearrangement links TRBV5-1 to TRBJ2-3, with TRBD2 as a possible D gene (7 bases). The CDR3 totals 16 residues. V lost 0 bases and J lost 2, with 13 bases in between. Germline V gene data show CDR1 as SGHRS and CDR2 as YFSETQ. The CDR3 region is CASSLGAGAYTDTQYF. DNA for the CDR3: TGCGCCAGCAGCTTGGGCGCGGGGGCTTACACAGATACGCAGTATTTT.

The V gene is TRBV7-9, the J gene TRBJ2-3, with D possibly matching TRBD2 (5 bases). V lost 5 bases and J lost 0, with 12 bases in between. The CDR3 is 15 residues long. Germline V CDR1 and CDR2: SEHNR, FQNEAQ (reference sequence). The CDR3 bases are TGTGCCAGCAGCGCTCGGGGTCCTAGCACAGATACGCAGTATTTT. Translated: CASSARGPSTDTQYF.

J is TRBJ2-2 and V is TRBV3-1 (or the pseudogene TRBV3-2), with D tentatively TRBD1 or TRBD2 (5 bases each). The ends were cut back, 4 bases at V and 7 bases at J, with 7 bases in the middle. The CDR3 length is 12 residues. Looked up from germline, CDR1 is LGHDT and CDR2 is YNNKEL (reference sequence). The CDR3 DNA is TGTGCCAGCAGCCCGGGGCGCGGGGAGCTGTTTTTT. Protein sequence: CASSPGRGELFF.

The chain links TRBV28 to TRBJ1-1; TRBD1 matches at 7 bases. The CDR3 extends over 13 amino acids. V shed 6 bases, J shed 7 bases, and the junction held 8 bases outside the gene matches. The germline V gene encodes CDR1 MDHEN and CDR2 SYDVKM. CDR3 nucleotides: TGTGCCAGCAGCCACAGGGGCCCGCTTGAAGCTTTCTTT. This encodes CASSHRGPLEAFF.

The chain combines TRBV28 with TRBJ2-7, with 7 nucleotides matching TRBD1. Germline lookup yields CDR1 MDHEN and CDR2 SYDVKM. Germline trimming cut 2 bases from V and 6 bases from J; bases unmatched to any gene: 10. CDR3 length equals 15 residues. The CDR3 loop is CASSLPSTTGPEQYF. CDR3 DNA: TGTGCCAGCAGTTTACCAAGCACGACAGGGCCCGAGCAGTACTTC.

The chain couples TRBV6-4 to TRBJ1-5; maybe TRBD1 (5 bases). The CDR3 is 15 residues long. Germline V gene data show CDR1 as MRHNA and CDR2 as SNTAGT. Deletions cut 3 bases from V and 4 bases from J, with 13 bases between. CDR3 DNA sequence: TGTGCCAGCAGTGATGCCAGGGCGCTGAATCAGCCCCAGCATTTT. This encodes CASSDARALNQPQHF.

This clone was seen a single time. This chain's CDR3 is CASSQDIYNSPLHF. Here the CDR3 DNA reads TGTGCCAGCAGCCAGGACATATATAATTCACCCCTCCACTTT. This chain connects TRBV11-2 to TRBJ1-6; perhaps TRBD1 as D (5 bases). CDR1 SGHAT and CDR2 FQNNGV come from the germline V gene. Between the trimmed V and J ends, which lost 5 bases and 4 bases, there was a span of 9 bases. The CDR3 has 14 amino acids.

The J gene is TRBJ2-3, the V gene TRBV5-1; D is uncertain. The CDR3 has 15 residues. Germline-derived CDR1 and CDR2 are SGHRS and YFSETQ. Trimming pared 3 bases from V and 5 bases from J, leaving 16 bases between. DNA of the CDR3: TGCGCCAGCAGCTCCGGCCCCCTCCTGGGAGATACGCAGTATTTT. Translated: CASSSGPLLGDTQYF. The whole variable domain, remainder taken from reference TRBV5-1 and TRBJ2-3, is KAGVTQTPRYLIKTRGQQVTLSCSPISGHRSVSWYQQTPGQGLQFLFEYFSETQRNKGNFPGRFSGRQFSNSRSEMNVSTLELGDSALYLCASSSGPLLGDTQYFGPGTRLTVL.

In nucleotides, the CDR3 is TGTGCCAGTACCCCCCCTCGCGGAACCGGGGAGCTGTTTTTT. Translated, it gives CASTPPRGTGELFF. The rearrangement joins TRBV19 to TRBJ2-2; D remains ambiguous. The germline V and J ends were trimmed by 7 bases and 5 bases, with 14 bases remaining between them. CDR3 size: 14 residues. In germline, CDR1 is LNHDA, CDR2 SQIVND (reference sequence). The full variable domain, its missing parts supplied by reference TRBV19 and TRBJ2-2, is DGGITQSPKYLFRKEGQNVTLSCEQNLNHDAMYWYRQDPGQGLRLIYYSQIVNDFQKGDIAEGYSVSREKKESFPLTVTSAQKNPTAFYLCASTPPRGTGELFFGEGSRLTVL.

V usage is TRBV6-4 and J usage is TRBJ2-5; no firm D call. Trimming stripped 5 bases from V and 2 bases from J, with 3 bases between. Germline assignment: CDR1 MRHNA and CDR2 SNTAGT. The CDR3 consists of 11 residues. The CDR3 DNA follows: TGTGCCAGCAGTTTACAAGAGACCCAGTACTTC. Protein: CASSLQETQYF.

The genes are TRBV29-1 and TRBJ2-7; possible D gene TRBD1, 5 bases. Trimming removed 0 bases at V and 1 base at J, with 10 bases between. This CDR3 region has 14 residues. CDR1 is SQVTM and CDR2 is ANQGSEA in the germline V gene. CDR3 loop: CSVEDRAGSYEQYF. CDR3 nucleotide sequence: TGCAGCGTTGAAGATAGGGCAGGGTCCTACGAGCAGTACTTC.

There are a few counts of this clone. The gene calls are TRBV28 and TRBJ1-3, with 8 positions matching TRBD1. Germline V gene sequence: CDR1 MDHEN, CDR2 SYDVKM. The CDR3 totals 14 residues. V lost 6 bases, J lost 8 bases, and 9 bases stayed unmatched. The CDR3 nucleotides are TGTGCCAGCAGGGGTATGGGACAGGCGGACACCATATATTTT. Translation: CASRGMGQADTIYF.

This CDR3 reads CASSSPPAKLFF. In nucleotides, the CDR3 is TGTGCCAGCAGTTCCCCCCCGGCAAAACTGTTTTTT. This sequence joins TRBV28 and TRBJ1-4, with D hard to call. CDR3 length equals 12 residues. CDR1 is MDHEN and CDR2 is SYDVKM in the germline V gene. The V and J ends lost 4 bases and 10 bases respectively, with 10 bases between them.

This clone was detected only a few times. CDR3 sequence reads: CASSLQRGTAPYEQYV. DNA for the CDR3: TGCGCCAGCAGCCTACAACGCGGGACAGCCCCCTACGAGCAGTACGTC. The V gene is TRBV5-1, the J gene TRBJ2-7; a weak D match, TRBD1 (7 bases). Looked up from germline, CDR1 is SGHRS and CDR2 is YFSETQ. This CDR3 region has 16 residues. V shed 4 bases and J shed 2 bases, with 19 bases lying between them.

A single count supports this clone. This chain connects TRBV10-3 to TRBJ2-1; 8 bases agree with TRBD1. The CDR3 covers 13 residues. Germline CDR1 ENHRY, CDR2 SYGVKD. J gave up 8 bases and V 7 bases, and 7 bases lay outside the gene matches. In nucleotides, the CDR3 is TGTGCCATCAAGGGACAGGAGAGAGATGAGCAGTTCTTC. Translation gives CAIKGQERDEQFF.

As concerns this clone: This specimen includes other DNA sequences encoding the same CDR3. The genes are TRBV5-6 and TRBJ2-6; no definite D call. The V end was cut by 2 bases, the J end by 0 bases, with 3 bases between. Germline assignment: CDR1 SGHDT and CDR2 YYEEEE. The CDR3 sequence is 14 residues long. The CDR3 region is CASSFGSGANVLTF. The DNA of the CDR3 is TGTGCCAGCAGCTTCGGCTCTGGGGCCAACGTCCTGACTTTC.

The rearrangement joins TRBV5-1 to TRBJ1-1; the D is unclear. The germline V and J ends were trimmed by 1 base and 1 base, with 11 bases remaining between them. Germline loops: CDR1 SGHRS, CDR2 YFSETQ. CDR3 length: 15 amino acids. The CDR3 DNA reads as TGCGCCAGCAGCTTGAAACCGGGAAAGAACACTGAAGCTTTCTTT. Residues: CASSLKPGKNTEAFF.

The chain has TRBV25-1 and TRBJ2-5; 7 bases match TRBD1. Germline loops: CDR1 MGHDK, CDR2 SYGVNS. V shed 8 bases and J 2 bases; nucleotides not matched to a gene: 2. The CDR3 loop spans 12 amino acids. The CDR3 DNA sequence: TGTGCCAGCCCGGGACAGCAAGAGACCCAGTACTTC. It codes for CASPGQQETQYF.

V is TRBV6-5 and J is TRBJ2-3; TRBD2 matches 11 bases. CDR3 length: 15 amino acids. Germline CDR1 MNHEY, CDR2 SVGAGI. Unmatched junction bases numbered 5, after V lost 6 bases and J lost 3 bases. In DNA form, the CDR3 reads TGTGCCAGCAGGCCCTCTAGCGGGGGGACAGATACGCAGTATTTT. Its protein product is CASRPSSGGTDTQYF.

This clone was seen a single time. The rearrangement links TRBV29-1 to TRBJ1-2; the D is unclear. The CDR3 totals 13 residues. Germline CDR1 reads SQVTM; CDR2 reads ANQGSEA. V was cut by 3 bases and J by 2 bases, with 10 bases left in between. The CDR3 region is CSVDAAENYGYTF. CDR3 nucleotide sequence: TGCAGCGTTGACGCGGCCGAAAACTATGGCTACACCTTC. Variable domain in full (rest from reference TRBV29-1 and TRBJ1-2): SAVISQKPSRDICQRGTSLTIQCQVDSQVTMMFWYRQQPGQSLTLIATANQGSEATYESGFVIDKFPISRPNLTFSTLTVSNMSPEDSSIYLCSVDAAENYGYTFGSGTRLTVV.

The chain links TRBV28 to TRBJ2-7; TRBD2 might be the D (5 bases). V gave up 6 bases and J gave up 6 bases, with 21 bases separating them. The CDR3 sequence is 15 residues long. Germline CDR1 is MDHEN and CDR2 is SYDVKM. Here the CDR3 reads CASSISERVTSEQYF. The CDR3 bases are TGTGCCAGCAGCATTTCCGAAAGGGTTACTAGCGAGCAGTACTTC.

This chain joins TRBV14 and TRBJ1-1; 11 bases align to TRBD1. There are 16 residues in the CDR3. V lost 3 bases and J lost 1; bases outside the gene matches: 4. Germline V lookup: CDR1 SGHDN, CDR2 FVKESK. The CDR3 coding sequence is TGTGCCAGCAGCCAGGACGGACAGGGGGCGAACACTGAAGCTTTCTTT. Residues: CASSQDGQGANTEAFF.

The rearrangement links TRBV5-4 to TRBJ2-3; maybe TRBD2 (5 bases). V was pared by 2 bases and J by 9 bases, with 16 bases between. Germline V CDR1 and CDR2: SGHNT, YYREEE (reference sequence). The CDR3 loop spans 14 amino acids. CDR3 DNA sequence: TGTGCCAGCAGCTTCGCACTAGGTCCGGCCACGCAGTATTTT. This sequence encodes CASSFALGPATQYF.

The rearrangement uses TRBV18 and TRBJ2-2; D is ambiguous. The V gene's germline CDR1 is KGHSH and CDR2 LQKENI. V gave up 2 bases and J gave up 6 bases, with 7 bases separating them. This CDR3 spans 13 amino acids. CDR3 bases: TGTGCCAGCTCACCAGGATTGGCCGGGGAGCTGTTTTTT. As protein: CASSPGLAGELFF.

The V gene is TRBV7-2, the J gene TRBJ2-5; D is perhaps TRBD2 (6 bases). This CDR3 contains 15 residues. Between the trimmed V and J ends, which lost 6 bases and 5 bases, there was a span of 19 bases. Germline V gene sequence: CDR1 SGHTA, CDR2 FQGNSA. DNA for the CDR3: TGTGCCAGCAGTCGAAGGGGAGGCGATCGGGAGACCCAGTACTTC. Residues: CASSRRGGDRETQYF. Variable domain in full (rest from reference TRBV7-2 and TRBJ2-5): GAGVSQSPSNKVTEKGKDVELRCDPISGHTALYWYRQSLGQGLEFLIYFQGNSAPDKSGLPSDRFSAERTGGSVSTLTIQRTQQEDSAVYLCASSRRGGDRETQYFGPGTRLLVL.

The chain has TRBV3-1 (or the pseudogene TRBV3-2) and TRBJ2-3; 10 bases match TRBD2. This CDR3 region has 17 residues. Germline loops: CDR1 LGHDT, CDR2 YNNKEL (reference sequence). Trimming removed 0 bases from V and 7 bases from J; junction bases left unmatched: 10. The CDR3 bases are TGTGCCAGCAGCCAAGAGTCGGCTAGCGGGAGTGTGTATACGCAGTATTTT. Protein: CASSQESASGSVYTQYF.

This sequence joins TRBV11-2 and TRBJ2-1; perhaps TRBD2 as D (5 bases). In germline, CDR1 is SGHAT, CDR2 FQNNGV. V was clipped by 1 base and J by 3 bases, with 10 bases between them. This CDR3 is built from 15 residues. CDR3 amino acids: CASSLVARGYNEQFF. CDR3 DNA: TGTGCCAGCAGCTTAGTCGCCCGGGGCTACAATGAGCAGTTCTTC.

The V and J genes are TRBV3-1 (or the pseudogene TRBV3-2) and TRBJ2-1; no clear D. Per the germline V gene, CDR1 is LGHDT and CDR2 is YNNKEL (reference sequence). CDR3 length: 13 amino acids. The V gene lost 3 bases and the J gene lost 3 bases, with 6 bases spanning the gap. The CDR3 DNA is TGTGCCAGCAGCCATTACAGCTACAATGAGCAGTTCTTC. It translates to CASSHYSYNEQFF.

The chain joins TRBV2 to TRBJ1-6; D not certain. There are 14 residues in the CDR3. Germline V gives CDR1 SNHLY, CDR2 FYNNEI. The V end lost 8 bases, the J end lost 7 bases, and 15 bases lay between the germline ends. Here the CDR3 DNA reads TGTGCCAGCTCTCGGGGATCTTTGAATTCACCCCTCCACTTT. This sequence encodes CASSRGSLNSPLHF. Supplemented by reference TRBV2 and TRBJ1-6, the full variable domain reads EPEVTQTPSHQVTQMGQEVILRCVPISNHLYFYWYRQILGQKVEFLVSFYNNEISEKSEIFDDQFSVERPDGSNFTLKIRSTKLEDSAMYFCASSRGSLNSPLHFGNGTRLTVT.